The 21 T cell receptor beta chains below all came from one sample that was sequenced in a study of CD8 T cells in Susac syndrome (dated by TCRdb to the late 2010s). Libraries were constructed by the immunoSEQ multiplex PCR assay. RNA was extracted using the RNeasy kit, and roughly 0.5 to 1 ug of the RNA was reverse transcribed with random hexamers. Clones were called with MiXCR by TCRdb after fastp trimmed the public reads at Q25, and only in-frame beta chains were retained. One record per CDR3 amino acid sequence lists the most common genes and DNA. For this sample the table gives 150,000 to 200,000 distinct CDR3 sequences, of which 90% to 95% were detected only once. Clones ranked in the top ten supply roughly 0.096% of the sample. Sequencing was done on a sample of CD4+ T cells from PBMCs. All receptors come from a human donor in good health.

The CDR3 nucleotides read TGTGCCAGCAGTGGGGCGAGGAATGAAAAACTGTTTTTT. Translated: CASSGARNEKLFF. The chain recombines TRBV2 with TRBJ1-4; no clear D. The CDR3 runs to 13 residues. Trimming took off 4 bases at V and 5 bases at J, with 8 bases between the two ends. Germline V gene lookup returns CDR1 SNHLY and CDR2 FYNNEI. Combining the CDR3 with reference TRBV2 and TRBJ1-4 gives the whole variable domain EPEVTQTPSHQVTQMGQEVILRCVPISNHLYFYWYRQILGQKVEFLVSFYNNEISEKSEIFDDQFSVERPDGSNFTLKIRSTKLEDSAMYFCASSGARNEKLFFGSGTQLSVL.

The rearrangement joins TRBV28 to TRBJ1-1; D gene unclear. The CDR3 consists of 12 residues. Germline values: CDR1 MDHEN, CDR2 SYDVKM. The ends were cut back, 6 bases at V and 4 bases at J, with 9 bases in the middle. For the CDR3, the DNA is TGTGCCAGCAGCCTTAGGCTCACTGAAGCTTTCTTT. Its translation is CASSLRLTEAFF.

V and J are TRBV12-3 or TRBV12-4 and TRBJ2-5, with TRBD1 identical over 10 bases. This CDR3 is 16 amino acids long. V lost 4 bases to trimming and J lost 6 bases; unmatched junction nucleotides: 11. CDR3 region: CASSSLGQGVPKTQYF. Written as DNA, the CDR3 is TGTGCCAGCAGTTCCCTAGGACAGGGGGTTCCGAAGACCCAGTACTTC.

This chain uses TRBV29-1 with TRBJ1-1; D call uncertain. V lost 7 bases and J 7 bases, leaving 13 bases between the germline ends. This CDR3 has 11 amino acids. CDR1 and CDR2 (germline): SQVTM, ANQGSEA. The CDR3 protein is CSGGKGYEAFF. The CDR3 bases are TGCAGCGGTGGGAAGGGTTATGAAGCTTTCTTT.

The chain links TRBV23-1 to TRBJ1-3; D is unclear. TRBV23-1 is designated an ORF whose function remains uncertain. The V end was cut by 10 bases, the J end by 0 bases, with 13 bases between. This CDR3 has 14 amino acids. The CDR3 DNA follows: TGCGCCACCCGGTGCAGCATCTCTGGAAACACCATATATTTT. Protein sequence: CATRCSISGNTIYF.

This sequence joins TRBV3-1 and TRBJ2-2, with a possible D match to TRBD2 (7 bases). The CDR3 loop spans 18 amino acids. Germline V gives CDR1 LGHDT, CDR2 YNNKEL (reference sequence). With 0 bases removed from V and 0 bases from J, the gap between germline ends came to 14 bases. The CDR3 spells CASSQDLVGGPNTGELFF. CDR3 DNA: TGTGCCAGCAGCCAAGATCTGGTCGGGGGGCCGAACACCGGGGAGCTGTTTTTT.

CDR3 protein: CASLTSGGAFPFFGQFF. Here the CDR3 DNA reads TGTGCCAGCCTTACTAGCGGGGGGGCCTTTCCCTTCTTTGGGCAGTTCTTC. J is TRBJ2-1 and V is TRBV28, with 13 bases identical to TRBD2. The V segment lost 8 bases and the J segment 12 bases; nucleotides outside the gene matches: 19. This CDR3 is built from 17 residues. Germline loops: CDR1 MDHEN, CDR2 SYDVKM.

The chain joins TRBV6-7 to TRBJ1-1; no clear D gene. TRBV6-7 is classed as an ORF, of uncertain function. Trimming pared 9 bases from V and 3 bases from J, leaving 11 bases between. The CDR3 spans 12 residues. CDR3 amino acids: CARRVRDTEAFF. As DNA, the CDR3 is TGTGCCAGGAGGGTAAGGGACACTGAAGCTTTCTTT.

The chain carries TRBV28 and TRBJ2-7; D gene uncertain. The CDR3 runs to 12 residues. V was cut by 7 bases and J by 2 bases, with 9 bases left in between. Germline CDR1 MDHEN, CDR2 SYDVKM. CDR3 sequence reads: CASKGTTYEQYF. CDR3 sequence (DNA): TGTGCCAGCAAGGGCACCACCTACGAGCAGTACTTC.

The chain links TRBV11-3 to TRBJ2-1; no reliable D call. Deletions cut 2 bases from V and 2 bases from J, with 4 bases between. The CDR3 extends over 13 amino acids. The germline V gene has CDR1 SGHNT and CDR2 YENEEA. CDR3 DNA: TGTGCCAGCAGCTTAATGACCTACAATGAGCAGTTCTTC. It codes for CASSLMTYNEQFF.

The chain's CDR3 is CASSLGMDRSGQPQHF. In DNA form, the CDR3 reads TGTGCCAGCAGCTTAGGGATGGACAGGAGTGGTCAGCCCCAGCATTTT. The rearrangement joins TRBV11-2 to TRBJ1-5, with 7 nucleotides matching TRBD1. Trimming took 1 base from V and 6 from J; bases not matched to a gene: 9. CDR3 length: 16 amino acids. Germline values: CDR1 SGHAT, CDR2 FQNNGV.

The rearrangement joins TRBV29-1 to TRBJ1-1; D ambiguous. This CDR3 is 13 amino acids long. Germline values: CDR1 SQVTM, CDR2 ANQGSEA. Trimming stripped 2 bases from V and 0 bases from J, with 7 bases between. CDR3 residues: CSVEQAMNTEAFF. The CDR3 DNA is TGCAGCGTTGAACAGGCCATGAACACTGAAGCTTTCTTT.

Remarks on this clonotype: Because the CDR3's place on the DNA is in doubt, the DNA is left out and the CDR3 is given as listed by TCRdb. The chain employs TRBV27 and TRBJ2-5; TRBD1 reflects the table's D call only, with no check against the DNA. The CDR3 is 14 amino acids long, termini counted. Per germline, CDR1 MNHEY and CDR2 SMNVEV (reference sequence). This chain's CDR3 is CASSLRAGGETQYF.

This chain uses TRBV5-1 with TRBJ1-6, with D perhaps matching TRBD1 (5 bases). CDR1 and CDR2 (germline): SGHRS, YFSETQ. The CDR3 totals 16 residues. The V end was cut by 0 bases, the J end by 6 bases, with 13 bases between. The CDR3 nucleotides read TGCGCCAGCAGCTTGGCGTCGGGCGGGGGTAATTCACCCCTCCACTTT. Amino acids: CASSLASGGGNSPLHF.

This rearrangement joins TRBV7-2 to TRBJ2-1; possible D gene TRBD1, 6 bases. Trimming pared 5 bases from V and 9 bases from J, leaving 11 bases between. Germline V CDR1 and CDR2: SGHTA, FQGNSA. CDR3 length equals 12 residues. The CDR3 spells CASSDRFGEQFF. CDR3 nucleotide sequence: TGTGCCAGCAGCGACAGGTTTGGTGAGCAGTTCTTC.

V usage is TRBV10-3 and J usage is TRBJ2-6, with D perhaps given as TRBD1 or TRBD2 (6 bases each). Germline V gene sequence: CDR1 ENHRY, CDR2 SYGVKD. The V and J ends lost 3 bases and 2 bases respectively, with 17 bases between them. This CDR3 comprises 18 residues. Here the CDR3 DNA reads TGTGCCATCAGTGACCCGAGGAACAGGGAGGCTGGGGCCAACGTCCTGACTTTC. This gives the protein CAISDPRNREAGANVLTF.

The chain combines TRBV7-3 with TRBJ1-1, with D hard to call. The CDR3 length is 13 residues. CDR1 SGHTA and CDR2 FQGTGA come from the germline V gene. V lost 4 bases and J 7 bases, leaving 13 bases between the germline ends. CDR3 sequence reads: CASSYGPFGEAFF. In DNA, the CDR3 is TGTGCCAGCAGCTATGGACCGTTCGGTGAAGCTTTCTTT.

The V call is TRBV18, the J call TRBJ2-1; 8 nucleotides match TRBD2. Germline V gives CDR1 KGHSH, CDR2 LQKENI. With V trimmed by 4 bases and J by 7 bases, 12 bases remained unmatched. This CDR3 spans 16 amino acids. CDR3: CASSHGAGGAWNEQFF. CDR3 nucleotides: TGTGCCAGCTCACACGGCGCCGGGGGGGCCTGGAATGAGCAGTTCTTC.

The J gene is TRBJ1-1, the V gene TRBV29-1; D not certain. Germline values: CDR1 SQVTM, CDR2 ANQGSEA. The V gene lost 1 base and the J gene lost 11 bases, with 11 bases spanning the gap. The CDR3 extends over 11 amino acids. CDR3 DNA sequence: TGCAGCGTTGAAGCTATCCAGGTGGCTTTCTTT. Protein sequence: CSVEAIQVAFF.

The chain combines TRBV5-1 with TRBJ1-6, with unresolved D. Trimming took 0 bases from V and 9 from J, leaving 10 bases between them. The CDR3 is 14 residues long. Germline-derived CDR1 and CDR2 are SGHRS and YFSETQ. Here the CDR3 DNA reads TGCGCCAGCAGCTTGGCCCGACCGGGTTCACCCCTCCACTTT. Its translation: CASSLARPGSPLHF.

The chain uses TRBV20-1 and TRBJ2-7; tentatively, D is TRBD2 (6 bases). This CDR3 has 15 residues. V lost 0 bases, J lost 2 bases, and 14 bases lay in between. Germline V gene data show CDR1 as DFQATT and CDR2 as SNEGSKA (reference sequence). CDR3 amino acids: CSARDTSISTYEQYF. CDR3 DNA sequence: TGCAGTGCTAGAGACACTAGCATATCGACCTACGAGCAGTACTTC.